These 9 T cell receptor beta chains were sequenced from one sample in a study of cytomegalovirus exposure and HLA in healthy donors (dated by TCRdb to the late 2010s). Preparation of the library involved the immunoSEQ multiplex PCR assay. A mixture of 60 forward primers for TCR Vbeta segments and 13 reverse primers for TCR Jbeta segments was used in the multiplex PCR. TCRdb provides this immuneACCESS table in a form limited to in-frame rearrangements. Some clones are lacking; in checked studies, under half of them reflect an unresolved V gene, and why the rest are absent is not known. The sample records some 150,000 clones, over 60% of which are singletons. The ten most abundant clones make up 6.3% of the sample. Sequenced material: PBMCs. The receptors were sampled from a man aged 35 to 55 in good health and CMV-seropositive.

V and J are TRBV7-3 and TRBJ2-2, with a weak D call TRBD2 (6 bases). The CDR3 length is 15 residues. The V gene lost 0 bases and the J gene lost 4 bases, with 9 bases spanning the gap. CDR1 and CDR2 (germline): SGHTA, FQGTGA. In DNA form, the CDR3 reads TGTGCCAGCAGCTTAACGGAGGGATTCACCGGGGAGCTGTTTTTT. It yields the protein CASSLTEGFTGELFF.

V gene TRBV6-1 combines with J gene TRBJ1-5; 9 positions match TRBD1. The CDR3 extends over 15 amino acids. The germline V gene encodes CDR1 MNHNS and CDR2 SASEGT. The ends lost 10 bases at V and 7 bases at J; junction bases unmatched: 14. As DNA, the CDR3 is TGTGCCACCACCCGGGACAGGGAGGTTCGGCAGCCCCAGCATTTT. Residues: CATTRDREVRQPQHF.

This clone appeared a single time. The rearrangement links TRBV7-3 to TRBJ1-5; no definite D call. Germline values: CDR1 SGHTA, CDR2 FQGTGA. CDR3 size: 15 residues. V was pared by 0 bases and J by 7 bases, with 13 bases between. CDR3 DNA: TGTGCCAGCAGCTTAACAACGAGGGTAGGACAGCCCCAGCATTTT. Protein product: CASSLTTRVGQPQHF.

The V and J genes are TRBV27 and TRBJ1-1, with 7 bases that match TRBD1. The V gene end was trimmed by 5 bases and the J gene end by 1 base; junction bases not matched to a gene: 13. CDR1 and CDR2 from the germline V gene are MNHEY and SMNVEV (reference sequence). This CDR3 is 17 amino acids long. The DNA of the CDR3 is TGTGCCAGCAGTCCGGACAGGCCAACAGGTGGGAACACTGAAGCTTTCTTT. Translation gives CASSPDRPTGGNTEAFF.

The chain combines TRBV6-6 with TRBJ1-3; tentatively, D is TRBD1 (6 bases). Trimming pared 6 bases from V and 0 bases from J, leaving 12 bases between. The CDR3 contains 15 residues. The germline V gene has CDR1 MNHNY and CDR2 SVGAGI (reference sequence). Here the CDR3 reads CASSADRISGNTIYF. The CDR3 DNA is TGTGCCAGCAGCGCAGACAGGATCTCTGGAAACACCATATATTTT.

The chain uses TRBV28 and TRBJ2-7; TRBD1 agrees at 10 bases. Germline V gene sequence: CDR1 MDHEN, CDR2 SYDVKM. The CDR3 is made up of 15 amino acids. Unmatched junction bases numbered 9, after V lost 7 bases and J lost 3 bases. This CDR3 reads CASKGQGKGFYEQYF. The CDR3 coding sequence is TGTGCCAGCAAGGGACAGGGGAAAGGTTTCTACGAGCAGTACTTC.

The rearrangement links TRBV18 to TRBJ2-5; 9 bases are a match to TRBD1. Germline V CDR1 and CDR2: KGHSH, LQKENI. V lost 5 bases to trimming and J lost 2 bases; unmatched junction nucleotides: 9. The CDR3 is made up of 16 amino acids. The CDR3: CASSSRTGEIQETQYF. The CDR3 DNA follows: TGTGCCAGCTCATCTAGGACAGGGGAGATACAAGAGACCCAGTACTTC.

This clone came up a few times. For the CDR3, the DNA is TGCGCCAGCAGCTTGGATGACAGGGCTCGTGCCGCGGAAAAACTGTTTTTT. Its translation: CASSLDDRARAAEKLFF. The chain combines TRBV5-1 with TRBJ1-4; TRBD1 agrees at 7 bases. V was pared by 0 bases and J by 8 bases, with 13 bases of the junction left unmatched. This CDR3 region has 17 residues. Germline V gives CDR1 SGHRS, CDR2 YFSETQ.

This clone has a handful of counts. The gene calls are TRBV6-6 and TRBJ2-2, with 7 bases aligning to TRBD2. The germline CDR1 and CDR2 sequences are MNHNY and SVGAGI (reference sequence). The CDR3 is 13 residues long. J was trimmed by 7 bases and V by 6 bases; bases with no gene match: 5. CDR3 region: CASRDSGFGELFF. The CDR3 DNA reads as TGTGCCAGCAGAGATAGCGGGTTCGGGGAGCTGTTTTTT.